This T cell receptor beta chain was sequenced in a study of T cell responses to AZD1222 COVID-19 vaccine. Measured with immunoSEQ multiplex PCR; TCRdb has only the in-frame clones, and not every one. The sample has just under 35,000 clones, 85% to 90% seen once. Whole-study results and caveats: Clonal diversity was possibly underestimated; the donors were predominantly white British and more often female. Only a handful of AZD1222 recipients were seropositive at baseline. The breadth and depth of Spike-specific TCRs increased once two AZD1222 doses had been given.

As concerns this clone: The antigen remains undetermined.

Germline lookup yields CDR1 KGHDR and CDR2 SFDVKD. The CDR3 extends over 18 amino acids. V lost 0 bases and J lost 1; bases outside the gene matches: 7. Specimen: peripheral blood, collected 28 days after the second AZD1222 dose. The receptor was derived from an adult who received the AZD1222 COVID-19 vaccine. The V and J genes are TRBV24-1 and TRBJ2-5; TRBD2 aligns across 10 bases. CDR3 sequence: CATSDLRTSGASQETQYF. For the CDR3, the DNA is TGTGCCACCAGTGATTTGCGAACTAGCGGGGCAAGCCAAGAGACCCAGTACTTC.